This TCR beta chain was captured in a study of CXCR3-negative and CXCR3-positive naive CD8 T cells. Per the germline V gene, CDR1 is LGHNA and CDR2 is YSLEER. This CDR3 has 15 amino acids. Notes on this clonotype: Its antigen remains unknown.

5' RACE with UMI labels generated the TRB cDNA libraries. From the 5' RACE reads, TCRdb lists one entry per CDR3 protein and no DNA. Its clone listing holds roughly 80,000 distinct CDR3 sequences. Study-level results: Against CXCR3-negative naive cells, CXCR3-positive naive cells showed more hydrophobic TRB CDR3s.

This sequence originates from a human donor in good health. Some clones in this sample may be carry-over from other donors' samples. The sequenced sample was naive CXCR3+ CD8+ T cells from blood. The subset is: CD45RO-CCR7+CD27+CD95- naive CD8+ T cells expressing CXCR3 (TNR3+). The chain carries TRBV4-3 and TRBJ2-1; TCRdb returns TRBD2, unconfirmable since there is no DNA. The CDR3 loop reads CASSLSRGGADEQFF.